Listed here are 26 T cell receptor beta chains from one sample, sequenced in a study of T cell repertoires in cytomegalovirus infection. From the reads, TCRdb called clonotypes with MiXCR, one entry per CDR3 protein. The sample carries about 180,000 distinct CDR3 sequences, about an eighth recorded once. Sequenced sample: PBMCs. The receptors derive from a human donor in good health (CMV status not recorded). Some clones in this sample may be carry-over from other donors' samples.

This sequence joins TRBV12-3 or TRBV12-4 and TRBJ1-2, with a weak D call TRBD1 (6 bases). There are 12 residues in the CDR3. Trimming removed 6 bases from V and 7 bases from J, with 12 bases in between. CDR3 sequence reads: CASRGGAAGYTF. The CDR3 nucleotides are TGTGCCAGCAGAGGGGGGGCGGCTGGCTACACCTTC.

This clonotype was found many times. The chain is built from TRBV7-2 and TRBJ2-1; perhaps TRBD2 as D (6 bases). Germline V gives CDR1 SGHTA, CDR2 FQGNSA. CDR3 size: 17 residues. Trimming cost V 1 base and J 4 bases, with 17 bases left between them. The CDR3 bases are TGTGCCAGCAGCTTAGGTCCCCGGGGGATAGGGTACAATGAGCAGTTCTTC. The encoded protein is CASSLGPRGIGYNEQFF.

The table lists this clonotype with many counts. This sequence joins TRBV11-2 and TRBJ2-1, with 8 bases matching TRBD2. V shed 1 base and J 0 bases; nucleotides not matched to a gene: 14. Germline CDR1 is SGHAT and CDR2 is FQNNGV. The CDR3 length is 20 residues. The CDR3 spells CASSLGRVLAAMSSYNEQFF. The CDR3 DNA reads as TGTGCCAGCAGCTTAGGGAGGGTACTAGCGGCAATGAGCTCCTACAATGAGCAGTTCTTC.

In regard to this clonotype: A much larger clone is a single base away; this may be a read error. Because it lacks the conserved phenylalanine or tryptophan at the end, this CDR3 is likely a read error. The chain recombines TRBV2 with TRBJ2-5; 8 bases agree with TRBD1. The CDR3 consists of 16 residues. Germline CDR1 and CDR2: SNHLY and FYNNEI. The V segment lost 2 bases and the J segment 1 base; nucleotides outside the gene matches: 6. The chain's CDR3 is CASSELGQATQETQYY. The CDR3 coding sequence is TGTGCCAGCAGTGAATTGGGACAGGCGACCCAAGAGACCCAGTACTAC.

This clonotype was seen at least ten times. V usage is TRBV6-1 and J usage is TRBJ2-1, with 13 bases lining up with TRBD2. CDR1 and CDR2 from the germline V gene are MNHNS and SASEGT. The junction had 11 bases not matched to a gene; V was cut back by 5 bases and J by 4 bases. The CDR3 contains 18 residues. The CDR3 DNA is TGTGCCAGCAGTACACTAGCGGGGGGGACCAACCCGTACAATGAGCAGTTCTTC. This gives the protein CASSTLAGGTNPYNEQFF.

In this sample, this clonotype turned up many times. V is TRBV20-1 and J is TRBJ2-1; no clear D gene. The V end was cut by 3 bases, the J end by 4 bases, with 10 bases between. The CDR3 has 13 amino acids. Germline V lookup: CDR1 DFQATT, CDR2 SNEGSKA (reference sequence). The chain's CDR3 is CSASGMIYNEQFF. The DNA of the CDR3 is TGCAGTGCTAGTGGGATGATTTACAATGAGCAGTTCTTC.

This chain joins TRBV2 and TRBJ1-1; D unresolved. V was pared by 0 bases and J by 2 bases, with 10 bases between. The CDR3 consists of 15 residues. Germline values: CDR1 SNHLY, CDR2 FYNNEI. CDR3 in amino acids: CASSEAGGINTEAFF. The CDR3 DNA reads as TGTGCCAGCAGTGAAGCCGGCGGTATAAACACTGAAGCTTTCTTT.

This sequence joins TRBV29-1 and TRBJ2-1, with 10 bases fitting TRBD2. Trimming took 3 bases from V and 6 from J; bases not matched to a gene: 5. Germline V CDR1 and CDR2: SQVTM, ANQGSEA. This CDR3 has 14 residues. The CDR3 DNA is TGCAGCGTTGATAAACTAGCGGGAAGCAATGAGCAGTTCTTC. The encoded protein is CSVDKLAGSNEQFF.

This clonotype has only a few counts. The chain uses TRBV7-9 and TRBJ1-4; D remains ambiguous. The V end lost 1 base, the J end lost 7 bases, and 10 bases lay between the germline ends. The CDR3 consists of 14 residues. CDR1 is SEHNR, CDR2 FQNEAQ, per germline (reference sequence). The CDR3 coding sequence is TGTGCCAGCAGCTTAGTCATGACCCCTGAAAAACTGTTTTTT. The encoded protein is CASSLVMTPEKLFF. Full variable domain (missing parts from reference TRBV7-9 and TRBJ1-4): DTGVSQNPRHKITKRGQNVTFRCDPISEHNRLYWYRQTLGQGPEFLTYFQNEAQLEKSRLLSDRFSAERPKGSFSTLEIQRTEQGDSAMYLCASSLVMTPEKLFFGSGTQLSVL.

This clonotype came up many times. The chain recombines TRBV6-2 or TRBV6-3 with TRBJ1-4, with 9 nucleotides matching TRBD1. CDR3 size: 14 residues. Germline assignment: CDR1 MNHEY and CDR2 SVGEGT. J lost 13 bases, V lost 3 bases, and 9 bases had no gene match. The CDR3 here is CASSYRTGADGLFF. CDR3 in DNA: TGTGCCAGCAGTTATCGGACAGGGGCGGATGGACTGTTTTTT.

This clonotype was picked up many times. The rearrangement joins TRBV14 to TRBJ2-3; D call uncertain. This CDR3 region has 14 residues. Germline loops: CDR1 SGHDN, CDR2 FVKESK. V was shortened by 0 bases and J by 13 bases, with 17 bases between the two germline ends. CDR3 nucleotides: TGTGCCAGCAGCCAAGATATCATGTATTCTCTGAAGTATTTT. Translated: CASSQDIMYSLKYF.

In its sample, this clonotype was seen many times. The chain employs TRBV12-3 or TRBV12-4 and TRBJ2-2, with 7 positions matching TRBD1. The CDR3 totals 14 residues. V lost 4 bases to trimming and J lost 1 base; unmatched junction nucleotides: 0. For the CDR3, the DNA is TGTGCCAGCAGTTGGGACAGGAACACCGGGGAGCTGTTTTTT. This translates into CASSWDRNTGELFF.

This chain's CDR3 is CASSVIGIAYEQFF. The CDR3 nucleotides read TGTGCCAGCAGCGTCATCGGGATAGCCTATGAGCAGTTCTTC. The chain joins TRBV11-1 to TRBJ2-1; TRBD2 is a possible D gene (5 bases). CDR3 length: 14 amino acids. Germline lookup yields CDR1 SGHAT and CDR2 FQDESV (reference sequence). V was cut by 5 bases and J by 8 bases, with 16 bases left in between.

V and J are TRBV6-2 or TRBV6-3 and TRBJ2-1; weak D call: TRBD2 (6 bases). The CDR3 runs 14 residues. Trimming stripped 3 bases from V and 6 bases from J, with 12 bases between. The germline CDR1 and CDR2 sequences are MNHEY and SVGEGT. The CDR3 DNA is TGTGCCAGCAGTTATACCGGGAGTGGCAATGAGCAGTTCTTC. It is translated as CASSYTGSGNEQFF.

This clonotype occurred a few times. The V and J genes are TRBV19 and TRBJ2-5; D is undetermined. CDR3 length: 12 residues. Germline V CDR1 and CDR2: LNHDA, SQIVND (reference sequence). Trimming pared 4 bases from V and 2 bases from J, leaving 5 bases between. The chain's CDR3 is CASSRRQETQYF. In nucleotides, the CDR3 is TGTGCCAGTAGTAGACGACAAGAGACCCAGTACTTC.

The table lists this clonotype with a few counts. The CDR3 spells CASTLTGSQPQHF. In DNA form, the CDR3 reads TGTGCCAGCACCCTGACAGGGTCCCAGCCCCAGCATTTT. The genes are TRBV12-3 or TRBV12-4 and TRBJ1-5; TRBD1 aligns across 7 bases. This CDR3 is 13 amino acids long. The junction had 7 bases not matched to a gene; V was cut back by 7 bases and J by 7 bases.

In its sample, this clonotype was seen many times. The chain is built from TRBV2 and TRBJ2-3; TRBD2 matches 7 bases. The trim removed 7 bases at V and 2 bases at J, leaving 3 bases unmatched. Germline V gene data show CDR1 as SNHLY and CDR2 as FYNNEI. The CDR3 has 13 amino acids. The CDR3, as DNA: TGTGCCAGCAAGGCGGGAGACACAGATACGCAGTATTTT. The encoded protein is CASKAGDTDTQYF.

The chain couples TRBV7-9 to TRBJ2-1; 9 positions match TRBD2. The CDR3 length is 16 residues. The J segment lost 3 bases and the V segment lost 4 bases, leaving 7 bases of the junction unmatched. In germline, CDR1 is SEHNR, CDR2 FQNEAQ (reference sequence). CDR3 in DNA: TGTGCCAGCAGCTCTAGCGGGACCCAAAGCTACAATGAGCAGTTCTTC. Amino acid sequence: CASSSSGTQSYNEQFF.

The V and J genes are TRBV12-3 or TRBV12-4 and TRBJ2-3, with D perhaps matching TRBD1 or TRBD2 (5 bases each). The V end was cut by 5 bases, the J end by 5 bases, with 14 bases between. This CDR3 is built from 14 residues. The CDR3 DNA sequence: TGTGCCAGCAGTCCTTGGGATGGGGGAGATACGCAGTATTTT. It yields the protein CASSPWDGGDTQYF.

This clonotype was found many times. The gene calls are TRBV12-3 or TRBV12-4 and TRBJ1-1; 8 nucleotides line up with TRBD1. The CDR3 length is 15 residues. With V trimmed by 5 bases and J by 5 bases, 10 bases remained unmatched. CDR3 loop: CASSVLTGGGTEAFF. CDR3 sequence (DNA): TGTGCCAGCAGTGTTCTTACAGGGGGTGGGACTGAAGCTTTCTTT.

The sample holds a few counts of this clonotype. The chain recombines TRBV7-9 with TRBJ1-4; D is uncertain. The CDR3 has 15 amino acids. Germline V CDR1 and CDR2: SEHNR, FQNEAQ (reference sequence). Between the trimmed V and J ends, which lost 3 bases and 8 bases, there was a span of 16 bases. The chain's CDR3 is CASSLGNSEGEKLFF. CDR3 DNA sequence: TGTGCCAGCAGCTTGGGTAACAGCGAAGGGGAAAAACTGTTTTTT.

This clonotype was picked up one time. The gene calls are TRBV28 and TRBJ1-5; D not certain. The germline V gene encodes CDR1 MDHEN and CDR2 SYDVKM. The CDR3 is 12 residues long. The germline V and J ends were trimmed by 6 bases and 9 bases, with 12 bases remaining between them. The CDR3 here is CASSPIGLPQHF. In DNA, the CDR3 is TGTGCCAGCAGCCCCATAGGTCTGCCCCAGCATTTT.

About this clonotype: This sequence may be a read error, since a much larger clone differs from it by one base. The rearrangement joins TRBV20-1 to TRBJ2-1, with 10 bases aligning to TRBD2. The CDR3 sequence is 14 residues long. V gave up 6 bases and J gave up 4 bases; unmatched junction bases: 6. In germline, CDR1 is DFQATT, CDR2 SNEGSKA (reference sequence). CDR3 residues: CSAAGLAEYNEQFF. In nucleotides, the CDR3 is TGCAGTGCCGCCGGACTAGCGGAATACAATGAGCAGTTCTTC.

V gene TRBV7-6 combines with J gene TRBJ2-5, with D tentatively TRBD1 (5 bases). This CDR3 region has 15 residues. V was shortened by 5 bases and J by 5 bases, with 18 bases between the two germline ends. The germline CDR1 and CDR2 sequences are SGHVS and FNYEAQ. The CDR3 nucleotides are TGTGCCAGCAGCCCCCCGGGTAGGGGTTTGGAGACCCAGTACTTC. This gives the protein CASSPPGRGLETQYF.

The CDR3 here is CASRGDSLSGANVLTF. CDR3 sequence (DNA): TGTGCCAGCAGGGGGGACAGTCTATCTGGGGCCAACGTCCTGACTTTC. The chain recombines TRBV2 with TRBJ2-6; 7 bases match TRBD1. V gave up 6 bases and J gave up 1 base; unmatched junction bases: 6. The CDR3 is 16 amino acids. Germline V gene sequence: CDR1 SNHLY, CDR2 FYNNEI.

This clonotype was seen repeatedly, ten times or more. The chain joins TRBV7-2 to TRBJ2-7; TRBD2 agrees at 10 bases. Germline CDR1 reads SGHTA; CDR2 reads FQGNSA. J gave up 0 bases and V 0 bases, and 2 bases lay outside the gene matches. This CDR3 contains 16 residues. In nucleotides, the CDR3 is TGTGCCAGCAGCTTAGCGGCTAGCGGGAGCTCCTACGAGCAGTACTTC. Translated: CASSLAASGSSYEQYF.